These T cell receptor beta chains were read from a single sample in a study of CD8+ T cells in alopecia areata. Sequencing used immunoSEQ multiplex PCR; TCRdb keeps in-frame clones, though not all of them. Among approximately 280,000 clones listed, roughly 60% were seen once. The input for sequencing was CD4+ T cells sorted from blood, taken at week 24, from a patient treated with tofacitinib. The receptors here all came from a human donor with alopecia areata. Both conserved end residues are part of each CDR3. A D gene is named only where the DNA matches it firmly. Clone size appears in some rows only: once, few, many, or a class for an expanded clone.

NA	TRBV23-1	13	TRBJ2-3	NA	TGCGCCAGCAGCCGTCGACAGAGAGATACGCAGTATTTT	CASSRRQRDTQYF
NA	TRBV5-1	14	TRBJ1-3	NA	TGCGCCAGCAGCTTGGGTACCTCTGGAAACACCATATATTTT	CASSLGTSGNTIYF
NA	TRBV5-1	15	TRBJ2-2	NA	TGCGCCAGCAGCTTAAATGGCCAGTACACCGGGGAGCTGTTTTTT	CASSLNGQYTGELFF
NA	TRBV5-1	14	TRBJ2-7	NA	TGCGCCAGCAGCTTGGACAGGGTAAATCGCGAGCAGTACTTC	CASSLDRVNREQYF
NA	TRBV30	13	TRBJ1-5	NA	TGTGCCTGGGCCCCCGGGCCGAATCAGCCCCAGCATTTT	CAWAPGPNQPQHF
few	TRBV10-3	13	TRBJ2-1	TRBD2	TGTGCCAGCGGACTAGCCTCCTACAATGAGCAGTTCTTC	CASGLASYNEQFF
NA	TRBV30	11	TRBJ2-1	NA	TGTGCCTGGAGGAGCTACAATGAGCAGTTCTTC	CAWRSYNEQFF
NA	TRBV4-1	16	TRBJ1-1	NA	TGCGCCAGCAGCCAAGGGCCCAACGGACAGTACACTGAAGCTTTCTTT	CASSQGPNGQYTEAFF
NA	TRBV19	16	TRBJ2-4	NA	TGTGCCAGTAGTCTGCGCGGCAGCTTAGCCAAAAACATTCAGTACTTC	CASSLRGSLAKNIQYF
NA	TRBV30	13	TRBJ1-1	TRBD1	TGTGCCTGGAGTGGTGACAGGGGAGGTGAAGCTTTCTTT	CAWSGDRGGEAFF
NA	TRBV5-1	13	TRBJ1-4	NA	TGCGCCAGCAGCTTATCCCCCGGTGAAAAACTGTTTTTT	CASSLSPGEKLFF
NA	TRBV7-2	13	TRBJ2-7	NA	TGTGCCAGCAGCTCCCTGGCGGGTTATGAGCAGTACTTC	CASSSLAGYEQYF
NA	TRBV10-3	13	TRBJ1-5	TRBD1	TGTGCCATCGGGGGGACAGGGCTGCAGCCCCAGCATTTT	CAIGGTGLQPQHF
few	TRBV28	14	TRBJ1-4	NA	TGTGCCAGCAGTTTCCCAGGACAAGGGGAAAAACTGTTTTTT	CASSFPGQGEKLFF
once	TRBV5-1	16	TRBJ1-6	NA	TGCGCCAGCAGCGTCTCGTACAGGTCCTATAATTCACCCCTCCACTTT	CASSVSYRSYNSPLHF
NA	TRBV4-3	14	TRBJ2-7	NA	TGCGCCCGACGAACCCGGACGGGTCTCTACGAGCAGTACTTC	CARRTRTGLYEQYF
NA	TRBV4-1	14	TRBJ2-3	NA	TGCGCCAGCAGCCAAGTAGCGCCCACAGATACGCAGTATTTT	CASSQVAPTDTQYF
few	TRBV4-1	17	TRBJ1-2	NA	TGCGCCAGCAGCCAAGTCGGTCAGCGACGCGAAAACTATGGCTACACCTTC	CASSQVGQRRENYGYTF
few	TRBV6-5	14	TRBJ1-5	TRBD1	TGTGCCAGCAGTTACTCACAGGGGTCCCAGCCCCAGCATTTT	CASSYSQGSQPQHF
once	TRBV6-5	13	TRBJ1-1	TRBD1	TGTGCCAGCAGTAGGACAGGGTCCACTGAAGCTTTCTTT	CASSRTGSTEAFF
NA	TRBV5-4	13	TRBJ2-3	NA	TGTGCCTTACAAGCGGCGGGAACAGATACGCAGTATTTT	CALQAAGTDTQYF
few	TRBV7-9	16	TRBJ2-2	TRBD1	TGTGCCAGCAGCACTACAGGGGGCGCGAGCACCGGGGAGCTGTTTTTT	CASSTTGGASTGELFF
few	TRBV28	15	TRBJ2-7	TRBD2	TGTGCCAGCAACCCCACTAGCGGGGTAACCTACGAGCAGTACTTC	CASNPTSGVTYEQYF
NA	TRBV10-3	15	TRBJ1-5	NA	TGTGCCATCAGTGAGGCGCTCCTTTTCAATCAGCCCCAGCATTTT	CAISEALLFNQPQHF
few	TRBV29-1	13	TRBJ2-3	NA	TGCAGCGTTGAGGTCTCTTTCACAGATACGCAGTATTTT	CSVEVSFTDTQYF
few	TRBV4-1	16	TRBJ2-3	TRBD2	TGCGCCAGCAGCCAAGGAGGAGCGGGACTGGGGGATACGCAGTATTTT	CASSQGGAGLGDTQYF
NA	TRBV29-1	12	TRBJ2-3	NA	TGCAGCGTTAGGACTAGCACAGATACGCAGTATTTT	CSVRTSTDTQYF
once	TRBV30	15	TRBJ2-1	TRBD1	TGTGCCTGGGCCAAGGACAGGGGAGATTGGGATGAGCAGTTCTTC	CAWAKDRGDWDEQFF
NA	TRBV27	14	TRBJ2-5	TRBD1	TGTGCCAGCAGTAGGGACAGGGTAGAGGAGACCCAGTACTTC	CASSRDRVEETQYF
NA	TRBV15	18	TRBJ2-5	NA	TGTGCCACCAGCAGAGACATAACGGGAGCAGGGGGACAAGAGACCCAGTACTTC	CATSRDITGAGGQETQYF
few	TRBV5-1	15	TRBJ2-5	NA	TGCGCCAGCAGCACACCTACAGGAGGAGGAGAGACCCAGTACTTC	CASSTPTGGGETQYF
many	TRBV9	14	TRBJ2-5	NA	TGTGCCAGCAGCGTAGGGGGGGCCGGGGCGACCCAGTACTTC	CASSVGGAGATQYF
NA	TRBV29-1	15	TRBJ1-1	NA	TGCAGCGTTGGTATCGGGGCACATAGGGACACTGAAGCTTTCTTT	CSVGIGAHRDTEAFF
NA	TRBV11-2	13	TRBJ2-3	NA	TGTGCCAGCAGCTTACTAGCCGCAGATACGCAGTATTTT	CASSLLAADTQYF
few	TRBV5-5	16	TRBJ2-5	TRBD2	TGTGCCAGCAGCTTGTCTCCCACTAGCGGTCAAGAGACCCAGTACTTC	CASSLSPTSGQETQYF
NA	TRBV10-3	13	TRBJ1-1	TRBD1	TGTGCCATTCGGGACAGATCGAACACTGAAGCTTTCTTT	CAIRDRSNTEAFF
few	TRBV25-1	15	TRBJ1-4	NA	TGTGCCAGCAGTGAATGGGGGCGTGGAATTGAAAAACTGTTTTTT	CASSEWGRGIEKLFF
NA	TRBV5-1	17	TRBJ2-2	NA	TGCGCCAGCAGCCCGCGGGACACCAGAGTCGGCACCGGGGAGCTGTTTTTT	CASSPRDTRVGTGELFF
once	TRBV5-1	14	TRBJ1-6	TRBD1	TGCGCCAGCAGCTCCGGGACAGGGCCGTCACCCCTCCACTTT	CASSSGTGPSPLHF
NA	TRBV4-2	15	TRBJ2-1	TRBD1	TGTGCCAGCAGCCCCGGGGACAGGGAGGGCCATGAGCAGTTCTTC	CASSPGDREGHEQFF
few	TRBV29-1	13	TRBJ2-5	NA	TGCAGCGTTGTTCCCGACAGGCAAGAGACCCAGTACTTC	CSVVPDRQETQYF
NA	TRBV30	13	TRBJ1-2	TRBD1	TGTGCCTGGACTCCGGACAGGGGGTATGGCTACACCTTC	CAWTPDRGYGYTF
NA	TRBV30	12	TRBJ2-7	TRBD1	TGTGCCTGGAGCGGGACAGGGGTTGAGCAGTACTTC	CAWSGTGVEQYF
NA	TRBV6-6	13	TRBJ1-1	NA	TGTGCCAGCAGTCAGGCTGGGAACACTGAAGCTTTCTTT	CASSQAGNTEAFF
NA	TRBV15	15	TRBJ2-7	NA	TGTGCCACCAGCAGAGATCGCGCAGGGGCGCGAGAGCAGTACTTC	CATSRDRAGAREQYF
few	TRBV19	14	TRBJ1-2	TRBD1	TGTGCCAGTAGTGCCGGGACAGCCGTCTATGGCTACACCTTC	CASSAGTAVYGYTF
NA	TRBV5-1	14	TRBJ2-5	NA	TGCGCCAGCAGCTTGGTTCCCGGGGAAGAGACCCAGTACTTC	CASSLVPGEETQYF
NA	TRBV5-1	13	TRBJ2-3	NA	TGCGCCAGCAGCTTGGAAGGCACAGATACGCAGTATTTT	CASSLEGTDTQYF
NA	TRBV7-3	13	TRBJ1-5	NA	TGTGCCAGCAGCTTTAAGGGGGATCAGCCCCAGCATTTT	CASSFKGDQPQHF
once	TRBV5-1	15	TRBJ2-3	TRBD2	TGCGCCAGCAGCTTGGAACTAGCGGGGGCAGATACGCAGTATTTT	CASSLELAGADTQYF
NA	TRBV30	14	TRBJ2-1	NA	TGTGCCTGGTTGCGGGAAGGGGGTGACAATGAGCAGTTCTTC	CAWLREGGDNEQFF
NA	TRBV30	15	TRBJ2-5	NA	TGTGCCTGGAGTGTATCGAGGACGGTCCAAGAGACCCAGTACTTC	CAWSVSRTVQETQYF
NA	TRBV5-1	15	TRBJ2-5	NA	TGCGCCAGCAGTTCGCGGGGTTCGCCCCAAGAGACCCAGTACTTC	CASSSRGSPQETQYF